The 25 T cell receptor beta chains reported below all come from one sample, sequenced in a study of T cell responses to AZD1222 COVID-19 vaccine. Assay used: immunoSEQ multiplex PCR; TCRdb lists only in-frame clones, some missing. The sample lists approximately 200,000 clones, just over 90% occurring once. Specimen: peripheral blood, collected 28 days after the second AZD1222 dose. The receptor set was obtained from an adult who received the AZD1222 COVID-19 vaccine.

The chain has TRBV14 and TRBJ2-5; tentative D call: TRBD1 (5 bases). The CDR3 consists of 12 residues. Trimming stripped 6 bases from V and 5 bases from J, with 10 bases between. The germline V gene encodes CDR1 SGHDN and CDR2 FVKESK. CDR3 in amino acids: CASSRTRETQYF. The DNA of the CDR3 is TGTGCCAGCAGTCGGACAAGGGAGACCCAGTACTTC.

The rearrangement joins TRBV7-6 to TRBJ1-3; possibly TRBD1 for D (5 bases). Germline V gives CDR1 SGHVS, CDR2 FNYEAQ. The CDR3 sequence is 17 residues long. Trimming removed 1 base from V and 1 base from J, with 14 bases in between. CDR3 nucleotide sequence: TGTGCCAGCAGCTTAGTCTTCGGGGCTGGTTCTGGAAACACCATATATTTT. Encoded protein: CASSLVFGAGSGNTIYF.

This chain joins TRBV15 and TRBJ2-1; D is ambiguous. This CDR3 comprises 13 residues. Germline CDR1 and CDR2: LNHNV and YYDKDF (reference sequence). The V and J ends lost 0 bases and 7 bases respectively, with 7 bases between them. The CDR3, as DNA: TGTGCCACCAGCAGAGATCCCGGGAATGAGCAGTTCTTC. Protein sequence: CATSRDPGNEQFF. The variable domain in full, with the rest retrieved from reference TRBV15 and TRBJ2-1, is DAMVIQNPRYQVTQFGKPVTLSCSQTLNHNVMYWYQQKSSQAPKLLFHYYDKDFNNEADTPDNFQSRRPNTSFCFLDIRSPGLGDTAMYLCATSRDPGNEQFFGPGTRLTVL.

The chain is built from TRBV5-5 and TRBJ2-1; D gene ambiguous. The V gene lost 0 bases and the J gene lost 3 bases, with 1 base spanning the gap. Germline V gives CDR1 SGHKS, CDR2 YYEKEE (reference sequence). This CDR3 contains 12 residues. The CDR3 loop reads CASSLDYNEQFF. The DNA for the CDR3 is TGTGCCAGCAGCTTGGACTACAATGAGCAGTTCTTC.

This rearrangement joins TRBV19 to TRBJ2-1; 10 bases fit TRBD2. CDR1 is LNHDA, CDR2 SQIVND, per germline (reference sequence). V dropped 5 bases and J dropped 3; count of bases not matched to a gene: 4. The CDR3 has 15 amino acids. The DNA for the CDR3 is TGTGCCAGTAGTGTCATAGCGGGAGGCTACAATGAGCAGTTCTTC. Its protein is CASSVIAGGYNEQFF.

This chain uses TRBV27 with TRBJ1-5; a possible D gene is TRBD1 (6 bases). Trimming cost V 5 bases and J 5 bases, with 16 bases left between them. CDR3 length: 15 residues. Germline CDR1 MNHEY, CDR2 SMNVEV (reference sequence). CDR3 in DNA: TGTGCCAGCAGTCCGCAGGGGTTCGGCGATCAGCCCCAGCATTTT. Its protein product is CASSPQGFGDQPQHF.

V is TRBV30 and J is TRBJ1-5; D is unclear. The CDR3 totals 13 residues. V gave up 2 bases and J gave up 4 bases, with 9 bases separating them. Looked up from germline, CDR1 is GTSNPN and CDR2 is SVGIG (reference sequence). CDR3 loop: CAWSPTGNQPQHF. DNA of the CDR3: TGTGCCTGGAGTCCCACTGGGAATCAGCCCCAGCATTTT.

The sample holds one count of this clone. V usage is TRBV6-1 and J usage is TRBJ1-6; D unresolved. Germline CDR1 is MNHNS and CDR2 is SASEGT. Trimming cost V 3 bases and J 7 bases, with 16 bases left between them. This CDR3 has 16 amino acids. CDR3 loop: CASSDTGKIANSPLHF. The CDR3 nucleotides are TGTGCCAGCAGTGATACCGGGAAAATCGCCAATTCACCCCTCCACTTT.

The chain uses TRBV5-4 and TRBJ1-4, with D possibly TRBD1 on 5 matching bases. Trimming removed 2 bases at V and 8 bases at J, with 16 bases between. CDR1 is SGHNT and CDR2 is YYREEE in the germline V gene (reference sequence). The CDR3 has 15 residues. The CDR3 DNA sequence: TGTGCCAGCAGCTTAGGTCCCAGGGTGGGAGAAAAACTGTTTTTT. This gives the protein CASSLGPRVGEKLFF.

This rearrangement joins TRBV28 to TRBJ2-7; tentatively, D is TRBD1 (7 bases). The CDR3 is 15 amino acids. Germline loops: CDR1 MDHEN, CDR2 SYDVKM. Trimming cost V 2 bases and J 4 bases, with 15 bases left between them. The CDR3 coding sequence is TGTGCCAGCAGTTTAGGAGGGGGCGCGAAGTACGAGCAGTACTTC. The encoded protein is CASSLGGGAKYEQYF.

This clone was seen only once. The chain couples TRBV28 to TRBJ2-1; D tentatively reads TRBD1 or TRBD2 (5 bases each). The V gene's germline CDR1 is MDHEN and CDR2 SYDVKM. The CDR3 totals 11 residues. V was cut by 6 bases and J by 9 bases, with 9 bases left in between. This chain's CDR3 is CASRGVREQFF. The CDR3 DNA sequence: TGTGCCAGCAGGGGGGTTCGTGAGCAGTTCTTC.

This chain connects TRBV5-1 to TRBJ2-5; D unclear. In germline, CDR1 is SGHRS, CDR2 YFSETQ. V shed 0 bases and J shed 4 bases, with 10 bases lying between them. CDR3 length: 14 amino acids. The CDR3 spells CASSLGAELETQYF. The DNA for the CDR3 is TGCGCCAGCAGCTTGGGGGCAGAACTAGAGACCCAGTACTTC.

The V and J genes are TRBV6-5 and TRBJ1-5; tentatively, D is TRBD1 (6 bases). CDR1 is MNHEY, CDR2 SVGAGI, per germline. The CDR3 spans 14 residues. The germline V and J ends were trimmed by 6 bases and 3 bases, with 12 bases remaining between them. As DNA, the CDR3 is TGTGCCAGCAGCGCAGACAGGTCCAATCAGCCCCAGCATTTT. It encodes CASSADRSNQPQHF.

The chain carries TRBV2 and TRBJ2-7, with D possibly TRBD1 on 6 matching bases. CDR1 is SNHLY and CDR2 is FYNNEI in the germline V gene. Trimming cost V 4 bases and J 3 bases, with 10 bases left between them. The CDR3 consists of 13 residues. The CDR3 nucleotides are TGTGCCAGCAGTGTGCAGGGGCTCTACGAGCAGTACTTC. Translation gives CASSVQGLYEQYF.

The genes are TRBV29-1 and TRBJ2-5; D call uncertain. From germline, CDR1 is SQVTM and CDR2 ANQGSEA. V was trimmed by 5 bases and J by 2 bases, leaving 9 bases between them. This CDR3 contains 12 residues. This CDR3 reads CSVLGLQETQYF. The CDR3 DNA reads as TGCAGCGTTCTCGGGCTTCAAGAGACCCAGTACTTC. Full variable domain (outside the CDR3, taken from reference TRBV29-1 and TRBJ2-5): SAVISQKPSRDICQRGTSLTIQCQVDSQVTMMFWYRQQPGQSLTLIATANQGSEATYESGFVIDKFPISRPNLTFSTLTVSNMSPEDSSIYLCSVLGLQETQYFGPGTRLLVL.

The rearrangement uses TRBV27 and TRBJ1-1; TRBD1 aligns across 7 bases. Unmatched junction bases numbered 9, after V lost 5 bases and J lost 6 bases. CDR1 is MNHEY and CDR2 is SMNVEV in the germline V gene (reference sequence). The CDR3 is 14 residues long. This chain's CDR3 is CASSPGTALPEAFF. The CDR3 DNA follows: TGTGCCAGCAGTCCCGGGACAGCCCTTCCTGAAGCTTTCTTT.

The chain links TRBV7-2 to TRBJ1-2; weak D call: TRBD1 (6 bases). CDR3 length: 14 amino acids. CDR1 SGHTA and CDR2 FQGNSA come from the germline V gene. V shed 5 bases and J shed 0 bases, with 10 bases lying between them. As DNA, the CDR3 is TGTGCCAGCAGCCAACGGACAGCTAACTATGGCTACACCTTC. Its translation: CASSQRTANYGYTF.

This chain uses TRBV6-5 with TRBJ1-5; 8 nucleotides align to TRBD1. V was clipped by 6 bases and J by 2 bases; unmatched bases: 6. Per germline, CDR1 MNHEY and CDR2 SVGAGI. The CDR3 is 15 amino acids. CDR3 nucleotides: TGTGCCAGCAGCCCAGGGGGCTTAGGCAATCAGCCCCAGCATTTT. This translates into CASSPGGLGNQPQHF.

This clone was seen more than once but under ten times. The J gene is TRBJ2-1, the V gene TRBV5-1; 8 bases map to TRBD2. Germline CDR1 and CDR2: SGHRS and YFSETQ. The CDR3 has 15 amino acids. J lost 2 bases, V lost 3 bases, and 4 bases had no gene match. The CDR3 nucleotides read TGCGCCAGCAGCTCGGGGGGGGTCACCTACAATGAGCAGTTCTTC. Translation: CASSSGGVTYNEQFF.

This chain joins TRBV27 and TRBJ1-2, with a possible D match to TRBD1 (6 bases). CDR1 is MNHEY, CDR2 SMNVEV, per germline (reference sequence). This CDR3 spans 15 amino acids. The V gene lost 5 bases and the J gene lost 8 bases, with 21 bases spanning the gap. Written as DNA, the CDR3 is TGTGCCAGCAGTCCAGGGGCCCTGCCACTGCGGGGCTACACCTTC. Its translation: CASSPGALPLRGYTF.

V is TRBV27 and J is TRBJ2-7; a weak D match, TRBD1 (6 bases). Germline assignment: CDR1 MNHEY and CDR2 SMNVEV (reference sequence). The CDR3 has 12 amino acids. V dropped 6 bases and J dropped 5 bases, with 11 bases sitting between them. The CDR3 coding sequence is TGTGCCAGCAGAACAGGACAGAACGAGCAGTACTTC. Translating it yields CASRTGQNEQYF.

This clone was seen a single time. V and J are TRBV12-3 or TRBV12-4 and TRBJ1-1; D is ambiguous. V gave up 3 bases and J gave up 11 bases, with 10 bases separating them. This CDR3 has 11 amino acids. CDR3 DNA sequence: TGTGCCAGCAGTTTCAAGGGAATTGCTTTCTTT. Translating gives CASSFKGIAFF.

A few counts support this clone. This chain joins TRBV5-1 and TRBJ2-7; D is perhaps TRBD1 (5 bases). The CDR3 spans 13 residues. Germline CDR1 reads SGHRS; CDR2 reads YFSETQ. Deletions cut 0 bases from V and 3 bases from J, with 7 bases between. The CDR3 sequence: CASSLGQYYEQYF. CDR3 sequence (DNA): TGCGCCAGCAGCTTGGGACAGTACTACGAGCAGTACTTC.

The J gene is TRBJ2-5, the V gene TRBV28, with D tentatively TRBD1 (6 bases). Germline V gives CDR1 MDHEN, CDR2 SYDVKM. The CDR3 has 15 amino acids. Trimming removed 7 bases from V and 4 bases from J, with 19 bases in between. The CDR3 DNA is TGTGCCAGCACTCCCACCAGGGGCGGATTAGAGACCCAGTACTTC. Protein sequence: CASTPTRGGLETQYF.

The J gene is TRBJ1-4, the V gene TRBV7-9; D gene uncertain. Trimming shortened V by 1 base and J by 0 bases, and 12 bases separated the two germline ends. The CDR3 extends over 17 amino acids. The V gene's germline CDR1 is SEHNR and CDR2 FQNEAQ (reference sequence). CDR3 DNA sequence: TGTGCCAGCAGCTTAGGCCCCGGGATCCCAACTAATGAAAAACTGTTTTTT. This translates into CASSLGPGIPTNEKLFF.